This is a list of T cell receptor beta chains from one sample in a study of T-cell memory formation after mild COVID-19. TCRdb reprocessed the 5' RACE reads with MiXCR, giving one entry per CDR3 protein. The repertoire holds 250,000 to 300,000 distinct CDR3 sequences, with approximately 15% as singletons. What was sequenced was PBMCs or a T cell subset sorted from them (not recorded which). The receptors stem from a man younger than 35 who had mild COVID-19 (a few samples of this study predate the infection). Cell type and time point are not known. Each CDR3 is given with its conserved first and last residue. D genes are given only for firm matches. Clone size is stated in some rows and not others, as once, few, many or a class when expanded.

TRBV6-4,TRBJ2-3,few,14,TRBD1,TGTGCCAGCAGCAGGGACAGTTTCACAGATACGCAGTATTTT,CASSRDSFTDTQYF
TRBV20-1,TRBJ2-5,few,13,TRBD2,TGCAGTGCTTCTCCAGCGGGGAAAGAGACCCAGTACTTC,CSASPAGKETQYF
TRBV5-1,TRBJ1-2,few,13,TRBD1,TGCGCCAGCAGCTCGGGACAGTCCTATGGCTACACCTTC,CASSSGQSYGYTF
TRBV14,TRBJ1-4,NA,17,NA,TGTGCCAGCAGCCAGGCCCCCACAGGGTCACCTAATGAAAAACTGTTTTTT,CASSQAPTGSPNEKLFF
TRBV10-3,TRBJ2-3,few,19,TRBD2,TGTGCCATCAGTGATGGGGGGCTAGCGGGGGCCCTCGCCACAGATACGCAGTATTTT,CAISDGGLAGALATDTQYF
TRBV5-1,TRBJ2-6,NA,18,TRBD2,TGCGCCAGCAGCTTGGATTTGCTAGCGGGGTCTGGGGCCAACGTCCTGACTTTC,CASSLDLLAGSGANVLTF
TRBV5-1,TRBJ2-7,few,14,TRBD1,TGCGCCAGCAGTCCGGACAGGGGCACCTACGAGCAGTACTTC,CASSPDRGTYEQYF
TRBV4-3,TRBJ2-2,NA,16,NA,TGCGCCAGCAGCCAAGGGCAGCTCCGAAGCGGCGGGGAGCTGTTTTTT,CASSQGQLRSGGELFF
TRBV5-1,TRBJ2-3,NA,14,NA,TGCGCCAGCAGCTTGTCGTGGTCCACAGATACGCAGTATTTT,CASSLSWSTDTQYF
TRBV27,TRBJ1-1,few,17,TRBD1,TGTGCCAGCAGTTCCCGGGACAGGCTGGACATGAACACTGAAGCTTTCTTT,CASSSRDRLDMNTEAFF
TRBV7-8,TRBJ1-6,NA,14,TRBD1,TGTGCCAGCAGCCCCCGGACAGGGAATTCACCCCTCCACTTT,CASSPRTGNSPLHF
TRBV3-1,TRBJ1-5,few,14,NA,TGTGCCAGCAGCCATGGACAGACCAATCAGCCCCAGCATTTT,CASSHGQTNQPQHF
TRBV29-1,TRBJ2-1,NA,12,TRBD2,TGCAGCGTTGTGGCGGGGGGCTATGAGCAGTTCTTC,CSVVAGGYEQFF
TRBV9,TRBJ2-3,few,11,NA,TGTGCCAGCAGCTCTGCGGGTACGCAGTATTTT,CASSSAGTQYF
TRBV2,TRBJ2-1,NA,10,NA,TGTGCCAGCAGATATAGTGAGCAGTTCTTC,CASRYSEQFF
TRBV2,TRBJ1-1,NA,16,NA,TGTGCCAGCAGTCAAGATCGGCAGACAGGTTACACTGAAGCTTTCTTT,CASSQDRQTGYTEAFF
TRBV6-1,TRBJ2-3,NA,17,NA,TGTGCCAGCAGTCAGATACTAGAAGGTGTCGCACAGTCTACGCAGTATTTT,CASSQILEGVAQSTQYF
TRBV4-3,TRBJ2-4,NA,15,TRBD2,TGCGCCAGCAGCCTCGCGGGAGGGGTTAATAACATTCAGTACTTC,CASSLAGGVNNIQYF
TRBV6-2/TRBV6-3,TRBJ2-1,few,11,NA,TGTGCCAGCAGTTACGGGGATGAGCAGTTCTTC,CASSYGDEQFF
TRBV11-2,TRBJ2-3,many,16,NA,TGTGCCAGCAGCTTAGATCGTCAGCTACCCACAGATACGCAGTATTTT,CASSLDRQLPTDTQYF
TRBV7-3,TRBJ2-1,NA,15,TRBD2,TGTGCCAGCAGCCCAACTAGCGGGGGGGCCGGTGAGCAGTTCTTC,CASSPTSGGAGEQFF
TRBV7-9,TRBJ2-7,NA,12,TRBD1,TGTGCCAGCAGCGACAGGGGGCGCGGGCAGTACTTC,CASSDRGRGQYF
TRBV24-1,TRBJ2-3,NA,13,NA,TGTGCCACCAGTGAGGCCCAGACAGATACGCAGTATTTT,CATSEAQTDTQYF
TRBV12-3/TRBV12-4,TRBJ1-2,NA,14,TRBD1,TGTGCCAGCAGTCTACAGCCCTACAGGGGTGGCTACACCTTC,CASSLQPYRGGYTF
TRBV12-3/TRBV12-4,TRBJ2-7,many,15,TRBD1,TGTGCCAGCAGTTGGACAGGGGGACTCGGGTACGAGCAGTACTTC,CASSWTGGLGYEQYF
TRBV11-2,TRBJ2-7,NA,12,NA,TGTGCCAGCAGCTTACCTGGGTGCGAGCAGTACTTC,CASSLPGCEQYF
TRBV19,TRBJ1-2,NA,14,TRBD1,TGTGCCAGTAGACCGGGACAGGGGGTCTATGGCTACACCTTC,CASRPGQGVYGYTF
TRBV19,TRBJ2-2,few,15,TRBD2,TGTGCCAGTATAAGGACTAGCGGTACCACCGGGGAGCTGTTTTTT,CASIRTSGTTGELFF
TRBV4-2,TRBJ2-1,few,17,TRBD1,TGTGCCAGCAGCCAAGGGTCCGACAGGGGCATGACCAATGAGCAGTTCTTC,CASSQGSDRGMTNEQFF
TRBV14,TRBJ2-4,NA,15,NA,TGTGCCAGCAGCCCCCGAACGGGGCTGCAAAACATTCAGTACTTC,CASSPRTGLQNIQYF
TRBV5-1,TRBJ2-7,NA,13,NA,TGCGCCAGCAGCTTGAAAAACAACTACGAGCAGTACTTC,CASSLKNNYEQYF
TRBV5-1,TRBJ2-5,many,14,NA,TGCGCCAGCAGCTTGGGGCCGACGCAAGAGACCCAGTACTTC,CASSLGPTQETQYF
TRBV15,TRBJ2-4,NA,18,NA,TGTGCCACCAGCTCGGGGACCACTACTTTTCGAACCAAAAACATTCAGTACTTC,CATSSGTTTFRTKNIQYF
TRBV3-1,TRBJ1-1,few,15,TRBD1,TGTGCCAGCAGCTCACTACAGGGGGCGAACACTGAAGCTTTCTTT,CASSSLQGANTEAFF
TRBV11-2,TRBJ2-1,NA,16,TRBD2,TGTGCCAGCAGCTGGATAGCGGGGGCCACGTCCAATGAGCAGTTCTTC,CASSWIAGATSNEQFF
TRBV7-3,TRBJ2-1,few,16,TRBD1,TGTGCCAGCAGCTTGGGCTGGGGACAGGGGGCCAATGAGCAGTTCTTC,CASSLGWGQGANEQFF